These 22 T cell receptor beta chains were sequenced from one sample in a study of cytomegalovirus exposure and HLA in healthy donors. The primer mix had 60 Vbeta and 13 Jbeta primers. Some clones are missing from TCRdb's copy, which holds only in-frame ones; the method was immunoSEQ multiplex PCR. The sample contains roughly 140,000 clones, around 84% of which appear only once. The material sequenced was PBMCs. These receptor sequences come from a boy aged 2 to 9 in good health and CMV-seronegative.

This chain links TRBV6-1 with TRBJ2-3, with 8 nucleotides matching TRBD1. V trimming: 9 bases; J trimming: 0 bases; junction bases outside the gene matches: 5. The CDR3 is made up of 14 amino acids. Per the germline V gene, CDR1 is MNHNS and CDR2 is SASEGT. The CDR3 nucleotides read TGTGCCAGTTTACAGGGGGGTAGCACAGATACGCAGTATTTT. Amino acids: CASLQGGSTDTQYF.

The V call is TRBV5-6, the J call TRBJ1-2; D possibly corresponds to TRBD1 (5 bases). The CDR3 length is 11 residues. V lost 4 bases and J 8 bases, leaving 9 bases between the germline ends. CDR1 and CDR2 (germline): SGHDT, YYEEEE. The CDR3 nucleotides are TGTGCCAGCAGCGCTGGGGGGGGCTACACCTTC. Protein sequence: CASSAGGGYTF. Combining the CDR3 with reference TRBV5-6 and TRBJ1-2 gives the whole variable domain DAGVTQSPTHLIKTRGQQVTLRCSPKSGHDTVSWYQQALGQGPQFIFQYYEEEERQRGNFPDRFSGHQFPNYSSELNVNALLLGDSALYLCASSAGGGYTFGSGTRLTVV.

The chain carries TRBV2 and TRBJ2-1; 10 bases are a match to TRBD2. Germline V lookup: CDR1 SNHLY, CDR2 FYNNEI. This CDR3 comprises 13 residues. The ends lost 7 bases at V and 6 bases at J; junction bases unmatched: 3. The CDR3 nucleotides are TGTGCCAGCATACTAGCGGGGCGCAATGAGCAGTTCTTC. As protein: CASILAGRNEQFF.

The CDR3 DNA reads as TGCAGCGTGGATAGGACAGGACAAGGCTACGAGCAGTACTTC. Translation gives CSVDRTGQGYEQYF. This sequence joins TRBV29-1 and TRBJ2-7; 7 bases match TRBD1. Germline V gene lookup returns CDR1 SQVTM and CDR2 ANQGSEA. The CDR3 is made up of 14 amino acids. V shed 6 bases, J shed 3 bases, and the junction held 11 bases outside the gene matches.

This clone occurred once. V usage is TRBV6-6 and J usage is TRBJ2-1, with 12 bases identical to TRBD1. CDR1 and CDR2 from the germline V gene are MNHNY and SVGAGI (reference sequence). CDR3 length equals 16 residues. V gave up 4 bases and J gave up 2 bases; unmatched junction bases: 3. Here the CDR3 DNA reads TGTGCCAGCAGTTCCGGGACAGGGGGCCCCTACAATGAGCAGTTCTTC. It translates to CASSSGTGGPYNEQFF.

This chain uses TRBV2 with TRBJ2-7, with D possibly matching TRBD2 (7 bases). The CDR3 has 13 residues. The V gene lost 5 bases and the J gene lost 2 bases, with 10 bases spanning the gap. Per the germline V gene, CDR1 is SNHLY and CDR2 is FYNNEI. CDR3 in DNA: TGTGCCAGCAGTAGGGGGGGAACCTACGAGCAGTACTTC. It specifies CASSRGGTYEQYF.

The CDR3 sequence: CASSVADTQYF. DNA of the CDR3: TGCGCCAGCAGCGTGGCGGATACGCAGTATTTT. This chain links TRBV5-1 with TRBJ2-3, with D uncertain. The CDR3 is 11 residues long. V was shortened by 4 bases and J by 6 bases, with 6 bases between the two germline ends. Looked up from germline, CDR1 is SGHRS and CDR2 is YFSETQ.

The CDR3 region has the DNA TGCGCCAGCAGCTTGGACAGGGTTAGCTCACCCCTCCACTTT. Translation: CASSLDRVSSPLHF. The J gene is TRBJ1-6, the V gene TRBV5-1; TRBD1 might be the D (6 bases). Trimming removed 0 bases at V and 10 bases at J, with 11 bases between. The CDR3 has 14 amino acids. CDR1 and CDR2 (germline): SGHRS, YFSETQ.

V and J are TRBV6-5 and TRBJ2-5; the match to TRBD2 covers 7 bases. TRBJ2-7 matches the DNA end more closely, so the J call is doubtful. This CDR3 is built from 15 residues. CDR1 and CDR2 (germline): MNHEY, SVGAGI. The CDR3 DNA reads TGTGCCAGCAGTCGGGGTGGGGCAGGGAGGGACGAGCAGTACTTC. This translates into CASSRGGAGRDEQYF.

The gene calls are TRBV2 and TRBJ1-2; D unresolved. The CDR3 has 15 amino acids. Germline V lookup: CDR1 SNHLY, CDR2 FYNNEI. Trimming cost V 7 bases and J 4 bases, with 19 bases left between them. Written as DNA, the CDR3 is TGTGCCAGCAACCTCCCCGACGGGTCGTCCTATGGCTACACCTTC. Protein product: CASNLPDGSSYGYTF.

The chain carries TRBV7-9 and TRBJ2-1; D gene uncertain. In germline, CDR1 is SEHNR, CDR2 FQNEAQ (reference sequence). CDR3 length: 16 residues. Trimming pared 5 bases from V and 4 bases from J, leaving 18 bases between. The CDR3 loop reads CASSLQTPPLYNEQFF. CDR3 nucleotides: TGTGCCAGCAGCCTGCAGACTCCTCCCCTATACAATGAGCAGTTCTTC.

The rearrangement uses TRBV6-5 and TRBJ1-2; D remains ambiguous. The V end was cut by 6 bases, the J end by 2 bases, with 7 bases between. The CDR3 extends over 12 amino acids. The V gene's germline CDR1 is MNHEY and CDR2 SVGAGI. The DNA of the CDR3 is TGTGCCAGCAGGGGAGGGAACTATGGCTACACCTTC. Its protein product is CASRGGNYGYTF.

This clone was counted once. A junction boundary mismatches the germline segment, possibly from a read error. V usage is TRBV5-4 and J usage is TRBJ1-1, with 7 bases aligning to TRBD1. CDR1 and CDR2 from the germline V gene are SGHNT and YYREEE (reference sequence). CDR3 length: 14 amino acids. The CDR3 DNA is TGCGCCAGCAGCCAGCACCAGCGACAGGGTGAAGCTTTCTTT. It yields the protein CASSQHQRQGEAFF.

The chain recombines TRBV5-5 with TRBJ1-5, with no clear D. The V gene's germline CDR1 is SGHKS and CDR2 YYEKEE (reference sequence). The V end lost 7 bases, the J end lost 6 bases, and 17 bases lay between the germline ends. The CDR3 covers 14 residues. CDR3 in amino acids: CASQAESRFQPQHF. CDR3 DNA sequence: TGTGCCAGCCAGGCCGAGTCCCGCTTTCAGCCCCAGCATTTT.

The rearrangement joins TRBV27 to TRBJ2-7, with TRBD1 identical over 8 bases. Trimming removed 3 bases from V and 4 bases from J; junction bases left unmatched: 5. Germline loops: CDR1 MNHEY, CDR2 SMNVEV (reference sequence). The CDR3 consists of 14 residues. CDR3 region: CASSFSGGVYEQYF. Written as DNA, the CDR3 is TGTGCCAGCAGTTTCTCAGGGGGCGTGTACGAGCAGTACTTC.

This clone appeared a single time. In DNA, the CDR3 is TGTGCCAGCAGCGCCCGATTGCTGTGGGGGGGGGAGACCCAGTACTTC. This codes for CASSARLLWGGETQYF. J is TRBJ2-5 and V is TRBV21-1; TRBD2 is the table's D call, not checked against the DNA. TRBV21-1 is labeled a pseudogene. There are 16 residues in the CDR3.

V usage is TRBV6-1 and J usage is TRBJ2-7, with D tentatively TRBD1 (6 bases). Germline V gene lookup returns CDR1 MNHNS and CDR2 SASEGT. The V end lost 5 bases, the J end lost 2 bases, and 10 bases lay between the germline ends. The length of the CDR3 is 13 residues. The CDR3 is CASSMDRTYEQYF. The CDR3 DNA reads TGTGCCAGCAGTATGGACAGAACCTACGAGCAGTACTTC.

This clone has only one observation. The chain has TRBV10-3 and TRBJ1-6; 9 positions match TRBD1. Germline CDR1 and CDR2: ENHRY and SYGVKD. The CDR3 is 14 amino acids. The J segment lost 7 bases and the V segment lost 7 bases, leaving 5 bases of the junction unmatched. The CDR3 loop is CAIKEQGANSPLHF. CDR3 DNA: TGTGCCATCAAAGAACAGGGGGCAAATTCACCCCTCCACTTT.

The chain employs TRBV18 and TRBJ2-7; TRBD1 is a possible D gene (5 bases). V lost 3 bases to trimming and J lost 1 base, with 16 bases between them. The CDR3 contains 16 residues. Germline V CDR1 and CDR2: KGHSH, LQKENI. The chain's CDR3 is CASSPISRAPSYEQYF. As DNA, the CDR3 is TGTGCCAGCTCACCGATAAGCAGGGCGCCATCCTACGAGCAGTACTTC.

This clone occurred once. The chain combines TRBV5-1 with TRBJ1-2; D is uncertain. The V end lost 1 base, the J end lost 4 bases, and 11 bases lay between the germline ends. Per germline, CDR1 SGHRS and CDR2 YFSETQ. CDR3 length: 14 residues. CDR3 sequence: CASSLTAGTYGYTF. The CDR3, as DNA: TGCGCCAGCAGCTTGACAGCGGGAACCTATGGCTACACCTTC.

The CDR3 here is CASSWNRGRAGAWYEQYF. CDR3 nucleotides: TGTGCCAGTAGTTGGAATAGGGGTAGGGCGGGAGCTTGGTACGAGCAGTACTTC. The chain employs TRBV19 and TRBJ2-7, with 7 positions matching TRBD2. The germline V gene has CDR1 LNHDA and CDR2 SQIVND (reference sequence). The CDR3 length is 18 residues. The V gene end was trimmed by 5 bases and the J gene end by 4 bases; junction bases not matched to a gene: 20.

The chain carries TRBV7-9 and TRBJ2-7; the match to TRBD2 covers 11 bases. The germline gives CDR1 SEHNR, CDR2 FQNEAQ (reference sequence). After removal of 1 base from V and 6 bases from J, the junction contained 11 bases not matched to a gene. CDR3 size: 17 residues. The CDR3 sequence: CASSLEVLAGAPGEQYF. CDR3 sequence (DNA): TGTGCCAGCAGCTTAGAGGTACTAGCGGGGGCCCCCGGCGAGCAGTACTTC.